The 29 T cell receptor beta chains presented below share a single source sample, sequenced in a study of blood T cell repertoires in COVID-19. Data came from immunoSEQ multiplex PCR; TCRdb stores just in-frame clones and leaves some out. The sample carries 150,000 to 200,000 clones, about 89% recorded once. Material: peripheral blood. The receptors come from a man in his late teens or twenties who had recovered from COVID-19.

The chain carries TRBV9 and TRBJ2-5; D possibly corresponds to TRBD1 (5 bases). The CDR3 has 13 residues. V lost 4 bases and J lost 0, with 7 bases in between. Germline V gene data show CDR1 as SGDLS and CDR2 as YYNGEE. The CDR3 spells CASSRQNQETQYF. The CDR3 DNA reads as TGTGCCAGCAGCCGACAGAACCAAGAGACCCAGTACTTC.

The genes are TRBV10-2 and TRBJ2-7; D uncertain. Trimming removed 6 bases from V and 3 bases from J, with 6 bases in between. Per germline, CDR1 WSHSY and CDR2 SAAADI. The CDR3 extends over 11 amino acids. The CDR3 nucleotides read TGCGCCAGCAGCGCAGGCTACGAGCAGTACTTC. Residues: CASSAGYEQYF.

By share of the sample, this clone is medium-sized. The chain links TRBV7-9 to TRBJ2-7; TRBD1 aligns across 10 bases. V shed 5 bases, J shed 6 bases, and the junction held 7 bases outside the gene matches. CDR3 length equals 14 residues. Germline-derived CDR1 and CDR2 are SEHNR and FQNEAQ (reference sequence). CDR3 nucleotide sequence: TGTGCCAGCAGCCTCCGGGACAGGGGATCCGAGCAGTACTTC. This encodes CASSLRDRGSEQYF. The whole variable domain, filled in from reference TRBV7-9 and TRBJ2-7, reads DTGVSQNPRHKITKRGQNVTFRCDPISEHNRLYWYRQTLGQGPEFLTYFQNEAQLEKSRLLSDRFSAERPKGSFSTLEIQRTEQGDSAMYLCASSLRDRGSEQYFGPGTRLTVT.

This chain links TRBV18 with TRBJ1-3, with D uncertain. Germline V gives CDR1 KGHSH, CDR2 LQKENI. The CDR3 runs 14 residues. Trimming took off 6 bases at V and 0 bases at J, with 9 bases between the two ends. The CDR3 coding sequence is TGTGCCAGCTCTACAGAGAGCTCTGGAAACACCATATATTTT. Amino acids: CASSTESSGNTIYF. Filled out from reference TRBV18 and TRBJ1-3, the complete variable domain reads NAGVMQNPRHLVRRRGQEARLRCSPMKGHSHVYWYRQLPEEGLKFMVYLQKENIIDESGMPKERFSAEFPKEGPSILRIQQVVRGDSAAYFCASSTESSGNTIYFGEGSWLTVV.

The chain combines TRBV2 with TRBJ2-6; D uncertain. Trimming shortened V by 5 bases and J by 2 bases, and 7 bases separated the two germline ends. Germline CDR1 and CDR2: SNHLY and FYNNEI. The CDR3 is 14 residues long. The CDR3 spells CASSTEAGANVLTF. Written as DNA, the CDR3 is TGTGCCAGCAGTACTGAGGCTGGGGCCAACGTCCTGACTTTC.

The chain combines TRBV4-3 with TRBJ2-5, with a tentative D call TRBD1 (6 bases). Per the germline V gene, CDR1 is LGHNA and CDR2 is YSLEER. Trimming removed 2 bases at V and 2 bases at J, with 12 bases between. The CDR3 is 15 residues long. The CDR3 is CASSQLGTKQETQYF. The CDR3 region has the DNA TGCGCCAGCAGCCAACTCGGGACAAAACAAGAGACCCAGTACTTC.

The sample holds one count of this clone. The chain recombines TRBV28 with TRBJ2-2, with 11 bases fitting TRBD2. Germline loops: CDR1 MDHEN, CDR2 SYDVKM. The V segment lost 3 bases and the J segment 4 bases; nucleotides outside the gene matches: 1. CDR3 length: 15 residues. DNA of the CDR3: TGTGCCAGCAGTTTTCTAGCGGGAGGCACCGGGGAGCTGTTTTTT. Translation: CASSFLAGGTGELFF.

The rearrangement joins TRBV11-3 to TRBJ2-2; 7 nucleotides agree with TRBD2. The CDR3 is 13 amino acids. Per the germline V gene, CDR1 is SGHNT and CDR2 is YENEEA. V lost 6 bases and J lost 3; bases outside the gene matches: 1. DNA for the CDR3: TGTGCCAGCAGTGGGGGGGACACCGGGGAGCTGTTTTTT. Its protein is CASSGGDTGELFF. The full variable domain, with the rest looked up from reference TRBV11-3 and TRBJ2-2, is EAGVVQSPRYKIIEKKQPVAFWCNPISGHNTLYWYLQNLGQGPELLIRYENEEAVDDSQLPKDRFSAERLKGVDSTLKIQPAELGDSAVYLCASSGGDTGELFFGEGSRLTVL.

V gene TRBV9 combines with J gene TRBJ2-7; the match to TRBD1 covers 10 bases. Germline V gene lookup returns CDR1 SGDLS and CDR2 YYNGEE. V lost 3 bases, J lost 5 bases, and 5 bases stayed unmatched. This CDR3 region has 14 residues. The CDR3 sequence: CASSAGTGVHEQYF. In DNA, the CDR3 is TGTGCCAGCAGCGCCGGGACAGGGGTCCACGAGCAGTACTTC.

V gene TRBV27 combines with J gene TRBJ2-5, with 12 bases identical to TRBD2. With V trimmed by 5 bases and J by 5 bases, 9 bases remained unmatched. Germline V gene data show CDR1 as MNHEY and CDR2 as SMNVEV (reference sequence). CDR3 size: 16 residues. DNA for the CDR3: TGTGCCAGCAGTCCTCTAGCGGGAGGGGGAGAGGAGACCCAGTACTTC. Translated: CASSPLAGGGEETQYF.

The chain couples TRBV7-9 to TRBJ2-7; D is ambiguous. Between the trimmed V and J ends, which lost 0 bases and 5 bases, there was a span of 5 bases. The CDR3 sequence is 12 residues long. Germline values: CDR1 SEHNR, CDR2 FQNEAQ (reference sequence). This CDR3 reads CASSLARNEQYF. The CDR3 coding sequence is TGTGCCAGCAGCTTAGCGCGAAACGAGCAGTACTTC.

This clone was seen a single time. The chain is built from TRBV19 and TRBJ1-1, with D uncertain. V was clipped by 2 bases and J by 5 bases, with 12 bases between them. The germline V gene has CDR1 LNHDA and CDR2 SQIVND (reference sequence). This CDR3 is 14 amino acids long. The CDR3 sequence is CASSISAGQTEAFF. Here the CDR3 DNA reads TGTGCCAGTAGTATATCCGCAGGCCAAACTGAAGCTTTCTTT.

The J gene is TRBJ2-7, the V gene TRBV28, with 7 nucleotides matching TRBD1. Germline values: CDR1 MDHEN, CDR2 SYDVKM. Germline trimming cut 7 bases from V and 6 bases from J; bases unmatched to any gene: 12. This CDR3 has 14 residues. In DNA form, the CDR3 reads TGTGCCAGCACCCGGACAGGTGGGAAGGCCGAGCAGTACTTC. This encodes CASTRTGGKAEQYF.

CDR3 DNA: TGTGCCAGCAGTTACGGCGGCTCTGGGGCCAACGTCCTGACTTTC. It yields the protein CASSYGGSGANVLTF. The V and J genes are TRBV6-2 or TRBV6-3 and TRBJ2-6; D is unclear. Per germline, CDR1 MNHEY and CDR2 SVGEGT. V dropped 2 bases and J dropped 0 bases, with 5 bases sitting between them. The CDR3 extends over 15 amino acids.

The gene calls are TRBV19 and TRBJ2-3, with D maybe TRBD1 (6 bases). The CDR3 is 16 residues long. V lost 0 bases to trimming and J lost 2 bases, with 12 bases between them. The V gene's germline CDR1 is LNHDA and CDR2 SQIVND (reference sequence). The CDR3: CASSIERTAYTDTQYF. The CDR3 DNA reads TGTGCCAGTAGTATAGAAAGGACAGCCTACACAGATACGCAGTATTTT. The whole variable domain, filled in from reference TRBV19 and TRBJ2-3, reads DGGITQSPKYLFRKEGQNVTLSCEQNLNHDAMYWYRQDPGQGLRLIYYSQIVNDFQKGDIAEGYSVSREKKESFPLTVTSAQKNPTAFYLCASSIERTAYTDTQYFGPGTRLTVL.

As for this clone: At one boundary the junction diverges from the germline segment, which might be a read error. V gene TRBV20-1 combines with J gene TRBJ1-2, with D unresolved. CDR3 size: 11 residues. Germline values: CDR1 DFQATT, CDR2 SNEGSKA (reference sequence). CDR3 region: CSAAPIYSYTF. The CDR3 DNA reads TGCAGTGCTGCCCCCATCTATAGCTACACCTTC.

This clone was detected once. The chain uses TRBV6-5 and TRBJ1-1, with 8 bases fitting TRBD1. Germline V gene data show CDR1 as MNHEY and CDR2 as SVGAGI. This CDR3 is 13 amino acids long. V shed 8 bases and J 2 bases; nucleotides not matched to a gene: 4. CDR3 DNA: TGTGCCAGCGGACAGGGCTTTAACACTGAAGCTTTCTTT. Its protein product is CASGQGFNTEAFF.

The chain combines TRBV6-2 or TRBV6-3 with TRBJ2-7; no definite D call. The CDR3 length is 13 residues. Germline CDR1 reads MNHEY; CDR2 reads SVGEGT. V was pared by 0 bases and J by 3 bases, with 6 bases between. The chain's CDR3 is CASSYSRGYEQYF. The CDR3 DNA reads TGTGCCAGCAGTTACTCCCGCGGCTACGAGCAGTACTTC.

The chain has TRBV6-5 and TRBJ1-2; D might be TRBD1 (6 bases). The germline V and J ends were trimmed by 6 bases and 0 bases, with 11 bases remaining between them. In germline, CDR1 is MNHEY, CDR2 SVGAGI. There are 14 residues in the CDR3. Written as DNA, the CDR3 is TGTGCCAGCAGCCCAAACAGGGCTAACTATGGCTACACCTTC. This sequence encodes CASSPNRANYGYTF.

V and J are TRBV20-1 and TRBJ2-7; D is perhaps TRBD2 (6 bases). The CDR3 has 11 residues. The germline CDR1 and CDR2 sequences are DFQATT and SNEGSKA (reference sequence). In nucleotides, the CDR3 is TGCCTAGCAAGTGCGGGGAACGAGCAGTACTTC. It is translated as CLASAGNEQYF.

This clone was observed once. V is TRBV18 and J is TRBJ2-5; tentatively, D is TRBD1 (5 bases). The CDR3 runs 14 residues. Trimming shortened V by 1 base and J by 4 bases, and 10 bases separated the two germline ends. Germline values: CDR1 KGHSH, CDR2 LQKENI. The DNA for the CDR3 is TGTGCCAGCTCACCACGGGGCAGAGGAGAGACCCAGTACTTC. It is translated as CASSPRGRGETQYF.

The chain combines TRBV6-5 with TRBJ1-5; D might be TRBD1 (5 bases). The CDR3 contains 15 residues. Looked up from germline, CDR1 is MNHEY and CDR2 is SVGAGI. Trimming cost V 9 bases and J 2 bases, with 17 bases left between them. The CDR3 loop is CASRPGRGGNQPQHF. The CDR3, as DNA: TGTGCCAGTCGCCCAGGGAGGGGAGGCAATCAGCCCCAGCATTTT.

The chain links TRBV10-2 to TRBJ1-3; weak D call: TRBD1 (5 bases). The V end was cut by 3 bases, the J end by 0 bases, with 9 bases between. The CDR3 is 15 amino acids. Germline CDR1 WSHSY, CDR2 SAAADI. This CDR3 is CASSESGGSGNTIYF. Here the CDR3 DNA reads TGCGCCAGCAGTGAATCGGGGGGCTCTGGAAACACCATATATTTT.

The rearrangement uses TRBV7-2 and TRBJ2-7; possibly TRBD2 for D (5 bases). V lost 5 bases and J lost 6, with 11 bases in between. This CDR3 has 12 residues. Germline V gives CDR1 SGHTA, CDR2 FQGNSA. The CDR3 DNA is TGTGCCAGCAGCCCGGAGGTAGGCGAGCAGTACTTC. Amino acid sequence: CASSPEVGEQYF.

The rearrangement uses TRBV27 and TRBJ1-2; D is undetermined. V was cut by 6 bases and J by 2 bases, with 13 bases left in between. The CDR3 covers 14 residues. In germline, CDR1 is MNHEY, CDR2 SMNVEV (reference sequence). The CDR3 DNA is TGTGCCAGCAGCTCTACAGCGGCGAACTATGGCTACACCTTC. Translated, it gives CASSSTAANYGYTF.

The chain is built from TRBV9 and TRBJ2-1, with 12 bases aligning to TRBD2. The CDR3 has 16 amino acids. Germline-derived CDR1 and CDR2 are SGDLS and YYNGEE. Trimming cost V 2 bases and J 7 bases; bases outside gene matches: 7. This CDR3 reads CASSVALAGGRNEQFF. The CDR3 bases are TGTGCCAGCAGCGTTGCACTAGCGGGAGGTAGGAATGAGCAGTTCTTC. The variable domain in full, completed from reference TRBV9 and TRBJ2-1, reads DSGVTQTPKHLITATGQRVTLRCSPRSGDLSVYWYQQSLDQGLQFLIQYYNGEERAKGNILERFSAQQFPDLHSELNLSSLELGDSALYFCASSVALAGGRNEQFFGPGTRLTVL.

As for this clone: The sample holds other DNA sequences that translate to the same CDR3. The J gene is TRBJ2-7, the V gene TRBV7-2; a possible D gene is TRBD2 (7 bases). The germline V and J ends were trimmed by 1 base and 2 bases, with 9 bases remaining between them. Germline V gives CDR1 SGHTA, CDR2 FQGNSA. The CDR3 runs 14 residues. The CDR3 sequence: CASSLVGGPYEQYF. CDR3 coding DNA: TGTGCCAGCAGCTTAGTGGGGGGGCCCTACGAGCAGTACTTC. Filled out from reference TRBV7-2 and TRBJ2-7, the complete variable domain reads GAGVSQSPSNKVTEKGKDVELRCDPISGHTALYWYRQSLGQGLEFLIYFQGNSAPDKSGLPSDRFSAERTGGSVSTLTIQRTQQEDSAVYLCASSLVGGPYEQYFGPGTRLTVT.

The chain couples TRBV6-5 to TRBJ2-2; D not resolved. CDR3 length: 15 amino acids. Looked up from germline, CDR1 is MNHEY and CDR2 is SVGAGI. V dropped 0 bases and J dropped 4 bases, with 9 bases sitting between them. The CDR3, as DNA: TGTGCCAGCAGTTACTCAACTACGGGCACCGGGGAGCTGTTTTTT. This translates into CASSYSTTGTGELFF.

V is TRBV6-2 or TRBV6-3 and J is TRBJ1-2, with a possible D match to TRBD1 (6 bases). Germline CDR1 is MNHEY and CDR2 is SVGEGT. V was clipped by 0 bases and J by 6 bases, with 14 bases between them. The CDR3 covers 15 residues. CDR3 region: CASSYSPGQRDGYTF. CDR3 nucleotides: TGTGCCAGCAGTTACTCCCCAGGACAGAGGGATGGCTACACCTTC.